This T cell receptor (beta chain) was found in a study of shared clonotypes between healthy human individuals. Naivety among CD8 cells was defined by CD45RO negativity and positive CCR7 selection, thereby excluding terminally differentiated effector memory CD45RA+ cells. V lost 7 bases to trimming and J lost 6 bases, with 15 bases between them. Germline lookup yields CDR1 SGDLS and CDR2 YYNGEE. The CDR3 spans 13 residues. Method: immunoSEQ multiplex PCR; TCRdb's copy keeps in-frame clones and lacks some. Counted here are roughly 810,000 clones, approximately 96% occurring once; the ten biggest clones make up about 0.25%.

The rearrangement links TRBV9 to TRBJ2-3; D not certain. The clonotype was recovered from a young man in good health. The sample taken for sequencing was naive CD8+ T cells sorted from blood. The CDR3 loop reads CASADQNRDTQYF. The CDR3 coding sequence is TGTGCCAGCGCCGATCAGAACCGGGATACGCAGTATTTT.